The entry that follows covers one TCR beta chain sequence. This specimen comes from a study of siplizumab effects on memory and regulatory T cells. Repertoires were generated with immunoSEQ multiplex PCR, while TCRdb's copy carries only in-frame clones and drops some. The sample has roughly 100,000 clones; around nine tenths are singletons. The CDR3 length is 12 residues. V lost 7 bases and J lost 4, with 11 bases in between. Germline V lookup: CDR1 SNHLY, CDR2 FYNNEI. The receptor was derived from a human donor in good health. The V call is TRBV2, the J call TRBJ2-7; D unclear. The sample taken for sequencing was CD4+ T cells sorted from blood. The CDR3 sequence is CASKQKAYEQYF. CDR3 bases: TGTGCCAGCAAACAGAAGGCATACGAGCAGTACTTC.